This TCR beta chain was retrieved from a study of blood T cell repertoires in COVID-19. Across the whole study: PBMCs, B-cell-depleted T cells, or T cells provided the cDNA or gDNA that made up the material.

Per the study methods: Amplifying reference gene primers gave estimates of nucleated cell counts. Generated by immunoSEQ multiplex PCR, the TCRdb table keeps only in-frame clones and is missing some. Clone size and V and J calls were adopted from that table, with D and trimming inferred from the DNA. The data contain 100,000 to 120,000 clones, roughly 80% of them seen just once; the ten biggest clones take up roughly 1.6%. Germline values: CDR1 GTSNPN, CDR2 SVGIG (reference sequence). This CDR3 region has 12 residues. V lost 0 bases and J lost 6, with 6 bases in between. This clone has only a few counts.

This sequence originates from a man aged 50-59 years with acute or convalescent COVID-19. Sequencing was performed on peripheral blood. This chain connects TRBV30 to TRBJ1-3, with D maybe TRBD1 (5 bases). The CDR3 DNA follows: TGTGCCTGGAGTGTAGGGGTAAACACCATATATTTT. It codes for CAWSVGVNTIYF.